This TCR beta chain was found in a study of tumor-infiltrating lymphocytes in primary liver carcinoma. Whole-study context: Patients comprised men and women whose ages fell between 30 and 69 years. Samples yielded about 3.65 to 7.13 million productive TCRbeta reads, similar across tissue types.

Making TCR beta cDNA involved approximately 480 ng total RNA and a constant-region primer. Libraries covering TCR beta were generated through three nested multiplex PCR rounds (using a slightly modified ARM-PCR). The first two PCR rounds used TRBV1-TRBV30 forward primers with a C-beta reverse primer, roughly 11 cycles each. TCRdb re-called the multiplex PCR reads with MiXCR, one entry per CDR3 protein. The table lists about 330,000 distinct CDR3 sequences, around three fifths of them singletons. This clonotype was counted once. Antigen: not known. Germline V gene sequence: CDR1 SGHAT, CDR2 FQNNGV. This CDR3 has 18 amino acids. J lost 1 base, V lost 9 bases, and 17 bases had no gene match. Overall study results and limits: Compared with blood, tumor repertoires held significantly more in their top 250 clones.

Unsorted whole blood yielded blood RNA, and germline DNA was extracted as well. Sequencing used peripheral blood. V and J are TRBV11-2 and TRBJ2-1; TRBD2 aligns across 8 bases. The clonotype originates from a man between 40 and 49 years old with primary liver carcinoma and hepatitis B virus infection. The CDR3 DNA follows: TGTGCCAGTAGCGTGGGACTAGTGGGAGCCCGATCCTACAATGAGCAGTTCTTC. Its protein product is CASSVGLVGARSYNEQFF.